This T cell receptor (beta chain) was observed in a study of blood T cell repertoires in COVID-19. The table came from immunoSEQ multiplex PCR; TCRdb's copy has only in-frame clones and leaves some out. This sample yields about 270,000 clones, of which roughly nine tenths are seen a single time; 2.4% belongs to the top ten. CDR3 size: 17 residues. The V segment lost 3 bases and the J segment 4 bases; nucleotides outside the gene matches: 7. Germline V gene sequence: CDR1 SGHRS, CDR2 YFSETQ. The gene calls are TRBV5-1 and TRBJ2-3; 14 bases map to TRBD2. Specimen: PBMCs or T cells enriched from blood (not recorded which). This receptor was obtained from a woman aged 18-35 years who had recovered from COVID-19. The CDR3 reads CASSSTSGGAEADTQYF. CDR3 coding DNA: TGCGCCAGCAGCTCGACTAGCGGGGGGGCTGAAGCAGATACGCAGTATTTT.